The sequence of this T cell receptor beta chain was determined in a study of regulatory T cells in long-lasting Graves disease. Noted time point: newly diagnosed GD, antithyroid drugs for less than 3 months. Isolated PBMC RNA provided the starting material for the TCR library. EDTA tubes held approximately 10 milliliters of peripheral blood from each patient. Germline V lookup: CDR1 LNHDA, CDR2 SQIVND (reference sequence). V shed 7 bases and J shed 9 bases, with 13 bases lying between them. The CDR3 loop spans 12 amino acids. Construction of TCR beta libraries relied on iRepertoire HTBI primers and on Arm-PCR targeting CDR3 regions. A single record per CDR3 protein comes from TCRdb applying MiXCR to the multiplex PCR reads. The table shows around 500,000 distinct CDR3 sequences, with roughly 12% occurring only once. These same data were also listed under a study on T cells in Graves' hyperthyroidism and ophthalmopathy. That report notes: The diagnostic basis comprised clinical symptoms, serum thyroxine and TRAb, thyroid ultrasound and orbital computed tomography.

The genes are TRBV19 and TRBJ2-1; D gene uncertain. This clonotype was sampled from a man aged 30 to 45 with Graves disease. The specimen was peripheral blood mononuclear cells (PBMCs), collected at new diagnosis, from a patient treated with antithyroid drugs. This CDR3 is CASTQLDGEQFF. DNA of the CDR3: TGTGCCAGTACCCAACTGGATGGTGAGCAGTTCTTC. The full variable domain, with the rest looked up from reference TRBV19 and TRBJ2-1, is DGGITQSPKYLFRKEGQNVTLSCEQNLNHDAMYWYRQDPGQGLRLIYYSQIVNDFQKGDIAEGYSVSREKKESFPLTVTSAQKNPTAFYLCASTQLDGEQFFGPGTRLTVL.